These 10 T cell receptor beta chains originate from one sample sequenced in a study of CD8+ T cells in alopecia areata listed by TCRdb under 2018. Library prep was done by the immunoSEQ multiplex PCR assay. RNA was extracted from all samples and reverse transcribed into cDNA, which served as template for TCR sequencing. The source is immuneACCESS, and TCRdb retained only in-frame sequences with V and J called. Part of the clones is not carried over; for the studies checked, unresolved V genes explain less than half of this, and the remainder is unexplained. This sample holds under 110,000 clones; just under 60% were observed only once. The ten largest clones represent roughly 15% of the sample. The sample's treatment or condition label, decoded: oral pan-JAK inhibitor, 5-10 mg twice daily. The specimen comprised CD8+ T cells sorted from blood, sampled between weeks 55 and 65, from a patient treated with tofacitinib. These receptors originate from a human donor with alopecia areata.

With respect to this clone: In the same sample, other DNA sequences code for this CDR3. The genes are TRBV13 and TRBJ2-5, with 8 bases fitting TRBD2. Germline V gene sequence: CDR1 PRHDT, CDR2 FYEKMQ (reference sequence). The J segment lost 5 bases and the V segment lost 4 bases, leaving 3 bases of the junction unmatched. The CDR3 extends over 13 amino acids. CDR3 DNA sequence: TGTGCCAGCAGCTCGCGGGGGGATGAGACCCAGTACTTC. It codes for CASSSRGDETQYF.

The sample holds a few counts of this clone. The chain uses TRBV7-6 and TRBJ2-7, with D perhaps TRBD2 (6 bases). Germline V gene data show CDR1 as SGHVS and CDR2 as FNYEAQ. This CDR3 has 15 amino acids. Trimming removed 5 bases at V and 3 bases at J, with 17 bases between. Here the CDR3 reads CASSSRDLGGYEQYF. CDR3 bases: TGTGCCAGCAGCAGCAGAGATCTCGGGGGCTACGAGCAGTACTTC.

In DNA, the CDR3 is TGTGCCAGCAGCACACCCAGTCGGAGCGTGAACACCGGGGAGCTGTTTTTT. This encodes CASSTPSRSVNTGELFF. The chain couples TRBV7-9 to TRBJ2-2; D is unresolved. The CDR3 totals 17 residues. Looked up from germline, CDR1 is SEHNR and CDR2 is FQNEAQ (reference sequence). The V end lost 5 bases, the J end lost 1 base, and 17 bases lay between the germline ends.

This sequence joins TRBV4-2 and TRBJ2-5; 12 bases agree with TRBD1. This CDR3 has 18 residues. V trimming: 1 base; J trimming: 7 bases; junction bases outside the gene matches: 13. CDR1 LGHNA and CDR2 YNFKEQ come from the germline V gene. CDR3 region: CASSQGHRGQGAVGTQYF. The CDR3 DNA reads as TGTGCCAGCAGCCAAGGGCACAGGGGACAGGGGGCTGTGGGGACCCAGTACTTC.

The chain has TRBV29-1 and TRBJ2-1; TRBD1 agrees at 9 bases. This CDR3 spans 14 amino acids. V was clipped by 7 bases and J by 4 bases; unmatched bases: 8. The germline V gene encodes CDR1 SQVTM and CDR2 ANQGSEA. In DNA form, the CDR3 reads TGCAGCGCCCGGGGACAGGGAAATTACAATGAGCAGTTCTTC. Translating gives CSARGQGNYNEQFF.

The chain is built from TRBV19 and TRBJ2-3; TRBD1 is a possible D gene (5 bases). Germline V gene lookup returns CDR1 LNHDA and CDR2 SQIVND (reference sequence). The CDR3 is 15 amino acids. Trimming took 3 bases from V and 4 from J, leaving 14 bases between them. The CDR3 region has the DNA TGTGCCAGTAGTATCGGGCCAGGGTCTCCAGATACGCAGTATTTT. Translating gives CASSIGPGSPDTQYF.

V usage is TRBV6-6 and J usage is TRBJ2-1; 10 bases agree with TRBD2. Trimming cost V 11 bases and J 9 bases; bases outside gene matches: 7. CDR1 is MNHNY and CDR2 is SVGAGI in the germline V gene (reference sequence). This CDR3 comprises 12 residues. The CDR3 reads CALSGGAGEQFF. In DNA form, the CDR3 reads TGTGCCCTAAGCGGGGGGGCCGGTGAGCAGTTCTTC.

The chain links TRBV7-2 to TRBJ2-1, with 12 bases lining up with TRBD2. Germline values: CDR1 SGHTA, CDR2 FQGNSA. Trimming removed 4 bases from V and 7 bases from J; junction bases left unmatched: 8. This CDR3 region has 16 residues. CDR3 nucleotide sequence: TGTGCCAGCAGCTCACGGACTAGCGGGGTTTGGAATGAGCAGTTCTTC. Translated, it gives CASSSRTSGVWNEQFF.

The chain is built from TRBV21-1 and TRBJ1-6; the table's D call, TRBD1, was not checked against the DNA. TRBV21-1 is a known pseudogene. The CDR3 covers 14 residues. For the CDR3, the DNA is TGTGCCAGCAGTCCGACAGGGTTCGATTCACCCCTCCACTTT. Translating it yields CASSPTGFDSPLHF.

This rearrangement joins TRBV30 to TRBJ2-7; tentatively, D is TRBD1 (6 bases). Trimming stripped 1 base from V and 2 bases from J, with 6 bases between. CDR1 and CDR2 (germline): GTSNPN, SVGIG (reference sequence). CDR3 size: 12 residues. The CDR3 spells CAWSGDTYEQYF. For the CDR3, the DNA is TGTGCCTGGAGTGGGGACACCTACGAGCAGTACTTC.